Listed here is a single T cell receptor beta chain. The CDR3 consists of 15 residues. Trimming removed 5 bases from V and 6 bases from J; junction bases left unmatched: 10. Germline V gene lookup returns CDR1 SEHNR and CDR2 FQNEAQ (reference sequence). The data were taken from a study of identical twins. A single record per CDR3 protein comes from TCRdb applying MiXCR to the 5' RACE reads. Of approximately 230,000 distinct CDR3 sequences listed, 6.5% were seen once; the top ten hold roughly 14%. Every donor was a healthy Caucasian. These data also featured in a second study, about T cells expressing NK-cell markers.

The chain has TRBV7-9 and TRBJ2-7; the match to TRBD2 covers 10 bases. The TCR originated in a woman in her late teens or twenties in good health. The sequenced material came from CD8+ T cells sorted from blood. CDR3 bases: TGTGCCAGCAGCCTAATAGCGGGGGGAGGTAGCGAGCAGTACTTC. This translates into CASSLIAGGGSEQYF.